This TCR beta chain was retrieved from a study of Ad26.COV2.S vaccination and SARS-CoV-2 variants. This clone was detected only once. Treatment specified: 15 to 20 received Ad26.COV2.S at low or high dose, single or two shots; 5 received placebo; per-sample allocation not given. Day 63 after the first injection of vaccine or placebo was the sampling time. Clones were sequenced by immunoSEQ multiplex PCR, and TCRdb holds only the in-frame ones, with some missing. The sample lists 350,000 to 400,000 clones; 70% to 90% were seen once. With 0 bases removed from V and 4 bases from J, the gap between germline ends came to 15 bases. From germline, CDR1 is MGHRA and CDR2 YSYEKL. The CDR3 has 16 residues.

Sequencing was performed on peripheral blood, taken in a trial of Ad26.COV2.S vaccine versus placebo. The receptor comes from a person aged 18 to 59 who received the Ad26.COV2.S COVID-19 vaccine or a placebo. The chain links TRBV4-1 to TRBJ1-2, with a tentative D call TRBD1 (5 bases). The CDR3 sequence is CASSQDLIGEIYGYTF. The CDR3 DNA follows: TGCGCCAGCAGCCAAGATTTGATAGGGGAGATCTATGGCTACACCTTC.